This entry concerns a single T cell receptor beta chain. The CDR3 sequence is 15 residues long. V gave up 6 bases and J gave up 0 bases, with 12 bases separating them. Germline V gene sequence: CDR1 LNHDA, CDR2 SQIVND (reference sequence). The repertoire was sequenced with immunoSEQ multiplex PCR; TCRdb's copy has only in-frame clones and lacks some. The sample lists around 100,000 clones; around nine tenths were seen once. This entry is derived from a study of T cell responses to AZD1222 COVID-19 vaccine. The origin of this receptor is an adult in good health. This chain uses TRBV19 with TRBJ1-5; D remains unclear. Source: peripheral blood, taken on day 0 of AZD1222 vaccination. The DNA of the CDR3 is TGTGCCAGTAGCATCCAATTCACTAGCAATCAGCCCCAGCATTTT. Its translation: CASSIQFTSNQPQHF.